This T cell receptor beta chain was documented in a study of T cell repertoires in cytomegalovirus infection. About the study: Matching HLA type and CMV infection were both indicated by public TCR beta signatures.

Using its own MiXCR run on the reads, TCRdb lists one record per CDR3 protein. Altogether some 920,000 distinct CDR3 sequences are present, 31% being singletons, with the ten largest covering roughly an eighth. The table lists this clonotype with a few counts. Antigen unknown. The CDR3 totals 16 residues. Germline CDR1 and CDR2: MGHRA and YSYEKL. V shed 0 bases and J shed 3 bases, with 12 bases lying between them. The sequencing used cultured CD8+ T cells from PBMCs, collected from culture after CMV antigen stimulation. J is TRBJ2-1 and V is TRBV4-1; D perhaps matches TRBD2 (7 bases). The source is a human donor in good health (CMV status not recorded). Some clones in this sample may be carry-over from other donors' samples. The CDR3 DNA reads as TGCGCCAGCAGCCAAGAGCGGGGGACACACTACAATGAGCAGTTCTTC. Translation gives CASSQERGTHYNEQFF.